What follows are 18 T cell receptor beta chains derived from one specimen sequenced in a study of T cell responses to AZD1222 COVID-19 vaccine. Using immunoSEQ multiplex PCR, the repertoire was profiled, and TCRdb retains in-frame clones only, with some absent. Of about 110,000 clones in the sample, about nine tenths were seen once. The sequencing here drew on peripheral blood, taken on day 0 of AZD1222 vaccination. These receptors all come from an adult in good health.

The rearrangement joins TRBV5-1 to TRBJ2-1, with TRBD1 as a possible D gene (6 bases). CDR3 length: 12 amino acids. V was cut by 5 bases and J by 8 bases, with 11 bases left in between. Per the germline V gene, CDR1 is SGHRS and CDR2 is YFSETQ. The DNA of the CDR3 is TGCGCCAGCAGTTCCTCAGGGGATGAGCAGTTCTTC. Protein sequence: CASSSSGDEQFF.

This clone is a singleton in its sample. The rearrangement links TRBV5-1 to TRBJ2-5; tentative D call: TRBD1 (6 bases). CDR3 length: 15 residues. Germline V CDR1 and CDR2: SGHRS, YFSETQ. Deletions cut 0 bases from V and 4 bases from J, with 13 bases between. The DNA of the CDR3 is TGCGCCAGCAGCTTGGGGCAGGGGTTACGAGAGACCCAGTACTTC. Its protein product is CASSLGQGLRETQYF.

A note on this clone: The identical CDR3 is also encoded by other nucleotide sequences in the sample. J is TRBJ1-5 and V is TRBV5-6; D remains ambiguous. V was cut by 1 base and J by 0 bases, with 5 bases left in between. This CDR3 is 14 amino acids long. Per germline, CDR1 SGHDT and CDR2 YYEEEE. DNA for the CDR3: TGTGCCAGCAGCTTGTCATATAGCAATCAGCCCCAGCATTTT. It translates to CASSLSYSNQPQHF.

For this clone: One end of the junction does not line up with germline, which may come from a read error. The chain combines TRBV7-7 with TRBJ2-7; 7 nucleotides agree with TRBD1. The germline gives CDR1 SSHAT, CDR2 FNYEAQ (reference sequence). The CDR3 spans 12 residues. For the CDR3, the DNA is TGTGCTAGCAGCCCGACAGGGCGGGAGCAGTACTTC. The encoded protein is CASSPTGREQYF.

This chain links TRBV3-1 (or the pseudogene TRBV3-2) with TRBJ2-1; either TRBD1 or TRBD2 may fit D (5 bases each). The CDR3 has 12 residues. The germline gives CDR1 LGHDT, CDR2 YNNKEL (reference sequence). Trimming pared 1 base from V and 10 bases from J, leaving 8 bases between. CDR3 nucleotides: TGTGCCAGCAGCCAAGTTCGGGGCGAGCAGTTCTTC. Protein: CASSQVRGEQFF.

V and J are TRBV2 and TRBJ2-7; D might be TRBD1 (6 bases). The V gene's germline CDR1 is SNHLY and CDR2 FYNNEI. V was trimmed by 2 bases and J by 7 bases, leaving 12 bases between them. This CDR3 contains 13 residues. The CDR3 bases are TGTGCCAGCAGTGAACAGGGGCGTGGGGAGCAGTACTTC. Translating it yields CASSEQGRGEQYF.

The chain is built from TRBV12-1 and TRBJ2-5; the table names TRBD2, a call not compared with the DNA. TRBV12-1 is tagged as a pseudogene. This CDR3 is 14 amino acids long. CDR3 amino acids: CASSLPGLQETQYF. The CDR3 DNA is TGTGCCAGCAGCCTACCGGGACTGCAAGAGACCCAGTACTTC.

In nucleotides, the CDR3 is TGTGCTAGTGGTTTGGGACGGACCGCGAACACTGAAGCTTTCTTT. Translation: CASGLGRTANTEAFF. The chain employs TRBV12-5 and TRBJ1-1; D unclear. The CDR3 contains 15 residues. With 1 base removed from V and 1 base from J, the gap between germline ends came to 10 bases. Germline V gives CDR1 LGHNT, CDR2 FRNRAP. The full variable domain, its missing parts supplied by reference TRBV12-5 and TRBJ1-1, is DARVTQTPRHKVTEMGQEVTMRCQPILGHNTVFWYRQTMMQGLELLAYFRNRAPLDDSGMPKDRFSAEMPDATLATLKIQPSEPRDSAVYFCASGLGRTANTEAFFGQGTRLTVV.

The chain combines TRBV7-9 with TRBJ2-7, with unresolved D. The CDR3 is made up of 14 amino acids. Trimming shortened V by 5 bases and J by 4 bases, and 15 bases separated the two germline ends. The germline CDR1 and CDR2 sequences are SEHNR and FQNEAQ (reference sequence). The CDR3 loop is CASSPRVTLYEQYF. The DNA for the CDR3 is TGTGCCAGCAGCCCTAGAGTAACACTTTACGAGCAGTACTTC. The complete variable domain, with remaining parts taken from reference TRBV7-9 and TRBJ2-7, reads DTGVSQNPRHKITKRGQNVTFRCDPISEHNRLYWYRQTLGQGPEFLTYFQNEAQLEKSRLLSDRFSAERPKGSFSTLEIQRTEQGDSAMYLCASSPRVTLYEQYFGPGTRLTVT.

The chain uses TRBV28 and TRBJ1-5; 8 bases agree with TRBD1. The CDR3 covers 15 residues. The germline V gene encodes CDR1 MDHEN and CDR2 SYDVKM. Trimming removed 5 bases from V and 6 bases from J; junction bases left unmatched: 9. The chain's CDR3 is CASSTDQGASQPQHF. CDR3 bases: TGTGCCAGCAGTACCGACCAGGGGGCAAGTCAGCCCCAGCATTTT.

J is TRBJ2-3 and V is TRBV7-9, with D possibly matching TRBD1 (6 bases). The CDR3 runs to 15 residues. Germline V CDR1 and CDR2: SEHNR, FQNEAQ (reference sequence). V was clipped by 1 base and J by 5 bases, with 13 bases between them. As DNA, the CDR3 is TGTGCCAGCAGCTTAGTTCAGACAGGAGGAGATACGCAGTATTTT. Amino acid sequence: CASSLVQTGGDTQYF.

J is TRBJ2-3 and V is TRBV28; tentative D call: TRBD1 (5 bases). The germline CDR1 and CDR2 sequences are MDHEN and SYDVKM. The CDR3 runs 14 residues. V was shortened by 8 bases and J by 1 base, with 13 bases between the two germline ends. The CDR3 DNA sequence: TGTGCCAGCGGGGCTGCAAGGCGCACAGATACGCAGTATTTT. The encoded protein is CASGAARRTDTQYF.

V usage is TRBV6-1 and J usage is TRBJ1-3; unclear D gene. CDR1 MNHNS and CDR2 SASEGT come from the germline V gene. This CDR3 has 17 amino acids. Trimming pared 3 bases from V and 0 bases from J, leaving 15 bases between. The CDR3 spells CASSDPHSPTSGNTIYF. The CDR3 bases are TGTGCCAGCAGTGATCCTCACAGCCCCACCTCTGGAAACACCATATATTTT.

The table lists this clone with a count of one. The chain couples TRBV4-1 to TRBJ2-3; D is perhaps TRBD1 (5 bases). Germline V lookup: CDR1 MGHRA, CDR2 YSYEKL. Between the trimmed V and J ends, which lost 2 bases and 6 bases, there was a span of 12 bases. The CDR3 contains 14 residues. The CDR3 here is CASSQYRAGDTQYF. CDR3 bases: TGCGCCAGCAGCCAATATAGGGCAGGGGATACGCAGTATTTT.

The genes are TRBV7-9 and TRBJ1-4; D is unclear. This CDR3 spans 14 amino acids. Germline loops: CDR1 SEHNR, CDR2 FQNEAQ (reference sequence). V dropped 5 bases and J dropped 5 bases, with 12 bases sitting between them. Written as DNA, the CDR3 is TGTGCCAGCAGCCACCAGGCAATGAATGAAAAACTGTTTTTT. Its translation is CASSHQAMNEKLFF.

The chain carries TRBV5-4 and TRBJ2-7; 9 bases align to TRBD1. V trimming: 6 bases; J trimming: 3 bases; junction bases outside the gene matches: 7. The CDR3 contains 14 residues. Germline-derived CDR1 and CDR2 are SGHNT and YYREEE (reference sequence). CDR3 bases: TGTGCCAGCACCGATGGACAGGGGCTCTACGAGCAGTACTTC. As protein: CASTDGQGLYEQYF.

This sequence joins TRBV6-5 and TRBJ1-2; D not resolved. V lost 4 bases to trimming and J lost 4 bases, with 10 bases between them. From germline, CDR1 is MNHEY and CDR2 SVGAGI. This CDR3 comprises 13 residues. The CDR3 coding sequence is TGTGCCAGCAGTTTGGATCTATCCTATGGCTACACCTTC. Its protein product is CASSLDLSYGYTF.

The chain links TRBV5-1 to TRBJ2-4; D perhaps matches TRBD1 (6 bases). Germline V lookup: CDR1 SGHRS, CDR2 YFSETQ. The length of the CDR3 is 15 residues. Trimming pared 4 bases from V and 5 bases from J, leaving 16 bases between. The DNA of the CDR3 is TGCGCCAGCAGCGCCACAGGGCGCCCAGAAAACATTCAGTACTTC. This translates into CASSATGRPENIQYF. Complete variable domain (other parts from reference TRBV5-1 and TRBJ2-4): KAGVTQTPRYLIKTRGQQVTLSCSPISGHRSVSWYQQTPGQGLQFLFEYFSETQRNKGNFPGRFSGRQFSNSRSEMNVSTLELGDSALYLCASSATGRPENIQYFGAGTRLSVL.